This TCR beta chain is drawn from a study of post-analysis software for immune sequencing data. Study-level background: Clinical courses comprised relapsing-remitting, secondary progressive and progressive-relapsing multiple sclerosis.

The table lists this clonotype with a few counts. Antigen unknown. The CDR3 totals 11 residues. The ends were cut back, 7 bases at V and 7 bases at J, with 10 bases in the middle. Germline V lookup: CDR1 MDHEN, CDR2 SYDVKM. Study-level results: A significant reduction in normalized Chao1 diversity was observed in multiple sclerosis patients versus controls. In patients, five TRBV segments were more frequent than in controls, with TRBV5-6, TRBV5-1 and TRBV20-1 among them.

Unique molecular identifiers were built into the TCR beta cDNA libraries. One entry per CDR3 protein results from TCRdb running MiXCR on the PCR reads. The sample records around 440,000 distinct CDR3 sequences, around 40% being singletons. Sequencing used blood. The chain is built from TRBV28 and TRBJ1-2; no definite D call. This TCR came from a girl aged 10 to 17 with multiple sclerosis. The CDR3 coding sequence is TGTGCCAGCATCACCGATGGTGGCTACACCTTC. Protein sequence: CASITDGGYTF.